What follows describes a single T cell receptor beta chain. As yet, its antigen is unknown. Caucasian adults living in Nashville, Tennessee, provided all samples. The data originate from a study of shared clonotypes between healthy human individuals. Study as a whole: The donor pool was made up of two women and three men aged 18 to 49. Study outcomes and limitations: Compared with memory subsets, naive subsets generally had larger estimated richness.

The method was immunoSEQ multiplex PCR; TCRdb's version includes in-frame clones alone and lacks a portion of them. The data show about 960,000 clones, roughly 72% seen once. This CDR3 contains 12 residues. Per the germline V gene, CDR1 is SEHNR and CDR2 is FQNEAQ (reference sequence). Trimming removed 9 bases from V and 3 bases from J, with 11 bases in between. The TCR originated in a young man in good health. Sequenced material: memory CD4+ T cells sorted from blood. As for subset: CD45RA-negative fraction. V and J are TRBV7-9 and TRBJ1-1, with D hard to call. The CDR3 spells CASSLMDTEAFF. CDR3 DNA: TGTGCCAGTAGCCTCATGGACACTGAAGCTTTCTTT.